This T cell receptor (beta chain) appears in the sequencing data of a study of blood T cell repertoires in COVID-19 (dated by TCRdb to about 2020). As for the study more broadly: The collaborator samples originated in the United States, Italy and Spain and spanned the acute and convalescent phases of COVID-19. The repertoires were released in a freely available public database intended as a resource for research on the immune response to SARS-CoV-2. Where HLA class I and class II types were available, the types were taken from metadata supplied by the sample provider, not from assay-based typing. Sample metadata almost always included a de-identified subject ID, COVID-19 status, age in years and sex. Deeply sampled blood TCRbeta repertoires from subjects exposed to, actively infected with, or recovered from COVID-19 were included in the dataset. The material from the prospective study consisted of cDNA or gDNA derived from T cells, B-cell-depleted T cells, or PBMCs. The samples were drawn from two sources: the first 160 participants of the ongoing ImmuneRACE study, and fewer than 1,500 subjects contributed by 6 global collaborators.

Worth noting for this clone: Its antigen remains unidentified. Per-nucleotide qualities are absent, and no much larger clonotype sits a single base away.

Broad study findings and their caveats: The amount of clinical and demographic metadata varied by source and participant and was provided uncurated.

TCRbeta CDR3 regions were amplified from genomic DNA using the immunoSEQ Assay, a bias-controlled multiplex PCR. In the paper's pipeline: Within the assay, amplification of reference gene primers was used to estimate how many nucleated cells each sample contained. To quantify the absolute abundance of each unique TCRbeta CDR3 rearrangement, sequence reads were collapsed and filtered. For each sample, productive Simpson clonality was calculated by taking the square root of Simpson's diversity index across productive rearrangements. As stored in TCRdb, this immuneACCESS dataset retains in-frame rearrangements with V and J assigned. A fraction of the clones does not appear; measured against another copy, unresolved V genes explain less than half of the discrepancy, and the remainder lacks a known reason. That table furnishes V, J and clone size, whereas the DNA furnished D and trimming. The sample table lists about 270,000 clones, approximately 84% of them with a count of one. Clones ranked in the top ten supply more than 1.4% of the sample.

In Seattle, one collaborating source enrolled patients while the infection was active and tracked those patients longitudinally over the course of disease. The collaborating institutions used their own protocols to collect whole blood in K2EDTA tubes. For TCRbeta analysis, collaborators shipped samples as frozen whole blood, isolated PBMCs, or DNA extracted from either of those sample types. V and J lose 6 bases and 1 base, and a span of 13 bases separates them. The CDR1 and CDR2 encoded by the germline V gene are MDHEN and SYDVKM. Taken from cysteine to phenylalanine, the CDR3 has 15 residues. Only the CDR3 region is kept as DNA, spanning 45 bases read in frame from base 1.

The chain was built from TRBV28 and TRBJ1-5, and perhaps TRBD1 as D gene, on 5 matching bases. This clonotype was sampled from a human donor with COVID-19, enrolled during active disease. The donor label of this sample is uncertain. Material: peripheral blood. The DNA sequence follows: TGTGCCAGCAGCACAAGGGACTGGAGCAATCAGCCCCAGCATTTT. Its protein reads: CASSTRDWSNQPQHF.